These 25 T cell receptor beta chains were all obtained from the same sample, sequenced in a study of T-cell reconstitution after alpha-beta-depleted transplantation in children. The library targeted TCRbeta and was prepared with unique molecular identifiers. TCRdb re-called the PCR reads through MiXCR, storing one row per CDR3 protein. The sample lists roughly 200,000 distinct CDR3 sequences, about 7% seen once, with just over 5.5% in the top ten. The source material was PBMCs, sampled before TCRalphabeta/CD19-depleted stem cell transplant. All receptors derive from a boy aged 2 to 10 with acute lymphoblastic leukemia, due to receive a stem cell transplant.

The chain uses TRBV12-3 or TRBV12-4 and TRBJ2-1, with 11 bases lining up with TRBD2. The V gene end was trimmed by 5 bases and the J gene end by 5 bases; junction bases not matched to a gene: 5. The CDR3 is 15 residues long. CDR3 region: CASSEGLADDNEQFF. CDR3 nucleotide sequence: TGTGCCAGCAGTGAGGGACTAGCGGATGACAATGAGCAGTTCTTC.

This clonotype was seen many times. The chain is built from TRBV28 and TRBJ1-1; D is ambiguous. V lost 8 bases, J lost 8 bases, and 12 bases lay in between. Germline lookup yields CDR1 MDHEN and CDR2 SYDVKM. The CDR3 spans 11 residues. Here the CDR3 DNA reads TGTGCCAGCGGTTCGACCGAGGAAGCTTTCTTT. Its protein product is CASGSTEEAFF.

This clonotype was recorded a few times. In DNA, the CDR3 is TGTGCCAGCAGCCAAGGGGTCCAACAGTCTTACACTGAAGCTTTCTTT. Its protein is CASSQGVQQSYTEAFF. The chain combines TRBV3-1 with TRBJ1-1, with D hard to call. This CDR3 region has 16 residues. Germline loops: CDR1 LGHDT, CDR2 YNNKEL (reference sequence). V was pared by 1 base and J by 3 bases, with 15 bases between.

The chain employs TRBV12-3 or TRBV12-4 and TRBJ2-1; 8 bases align to TRBD2. The CDR3 is made up of 15 amino acids. J lost 6 bases, V lost 4 bases, and 8 bases had no gene match. CDR3 nucleotide sequence: TGTGCCAGCAGTTCCCCGGGACTAGGGGTCAATGAGCAGTTCTTC. Its protein product is CASSSPGLGVNEQFF.

This clonotype was seen ten or more times. The rearrangement joins TRBV7-2 to TRBJ2-3, with 9 positions matching TRBD2. This CDR3 is built from 17 residues. The germline V gene has CDR1 SGHTA and CDR2 FQGNSA. The V and J ends lost 4 bases and 4 bases, in that order; junction bases with no gene match: 12. The CDR3 loop reads CASSSRSGGGPADTQYF. The CDR3 DNA sequence: TGTGCCAGCAGCTCCCGTAGCGGGGGCGGGCCCGCAGATACGCAGTATTTT. The entire variable domain, with the rest obtained from reference TRBV7-2 and TRBJ2-3, is as follows: GAGVSQSPSNKVTEKGKDVELRCDPISGHTALYWYRQSLGQGLEFLIYFQGNSAPDKSGLPSDRFSAERTGGSVSTLTIQRTQQEDSAVYLCASSSRSGGGPADTQYFGPGTRLTVL.

To note about this clonotype: Since a much larger clone is just one base distant, this may be a read error. V and J are TRBV2 and TRBJ2-3; TRBD2 might be the D (5 bases). Germline V gene sequence: CDR1 SNHLY, CDR2 FYNNEI. V was trimmed by 8 bases and J by 7 bases, leaving 19 bases between them. This CDR3 region has 14 residues. The CDR3 loop reads CASGETGPTYTQYF. The CDR3 bases are TGTGCCAGCGGGGAGACCGGGCCCACTTATACGCAGTATTTT.

J is TRBJ2-5 and V is TRBV3-1; 9 bases match TRBD2. CDR1 is LGHDT, CDR2 YNNKEL, per germline (reference sequence). The CDR3 contains 13 residues. After removal of 3 bases from V and 5 bases from J, the junction contained 1 base not matched to a gene. The CDR3 protein is CASSHAGGETQYF. As DNA, the CDR3 is TGTGCCAGCAGCCACGCGGGGGGGGAGACCCAGTACTTC.

The chain carries TRBV12-3 or TRBV12-4 and TRBJ2-3; 15 bases agree with TRBD2. Trimming removed 4 bases from V and 2 bases from J; junction bases left unmatched: 10. The length of the CDR3 is 19 residues. The CDR3 DNA sequence: TGTGCCAGCAGTTCCTCCGGGACTAGCGGGGGGACACCCACAGATACGCAGTATTTT. It yields the protein CASSSSGTSGGTPTDTQYF.

In its sample, this clonotype was seen many times. This rearrangement joins TRBV20-1 to TRBJ2-1, with D perhaps matching TRBD2 (6 bases). The germline gives CDR1 DFQATT, CDR2 SNEGSKA (reference sequence). Trimming removed 5 bases from V and 7 bases from J, with 18 bases in between. The CDR3 loop spans 14 amino acids. The CDR3 is CSAFPGVEGNEQFF. CDR3 nucleotides: TGCAGTGCTTTCCCCGGAGTGGAGGGGAATGAGCAGTTCTTC.

This clonotype was observed at least ten times. The rearrangement uses TRBV12-3 or TRBV12-4 and TRBJ2-2, with 12 bases lining up with TRBD2. The CDR3 is 16 residues long. V lost 4 bases to trimming and J lost 5 bases; unmatched junction nucleotides: 5. CDR3 sequence: CASSYGLAGKTGELFF. In DNA form, the CDR3 reads TGTGCCAGCAGTTACGGACTAGCGGGGAAGACCGGGGAGCTGTTTTTT.

This clonotype came up a few times. The chain carries TRBV6-1 and TRBJ1-3; no firm D call. The germline V gene encodes CDR1 MNHNS and CDR2 SASEGT. This CDR3 spans 16 amino acids. V was trimmed by 6 bases and J by 0 bases, leaving 15 bases between them. The CDR3 region is CASSLLGIGSGNTIYF. The CDR3 DNA sequence: TGTGCCAGCAGCCTCCTGGGGATTGGCTCTGGAAACACCATATATTTT.

This clonotype came up many times. The genes are TRBV29-1 and TRBJ2-1; TRBD1 aligns across 8 bases. V lost 7 bases, J lost 2 bases, and 7 bases stayed unmatched. This CDR3 is built from 14 residues. The germline V gene has CDR1 SQVTM and CDR2 ANQGSEA. CDR3 in amino acids: CSAFDRGPYNEQFF. DNA for the CDR3: TGCAGCGCTTTCGACAGGGGACCCTACAATGAGCAGTTCTTC.

This clonotype was counted at least ten times. The chain employs TRBV10-3 and TRBJ2-1; D is unclear. The V and J ends lost 3 bases and 10 bases respectively, with 7 bases between them. The germline V gene has CDR1 ENHRY and CDR2 SYGVKD. This CDR3 region has 11 residues. CDR3 amino acids: CAISDGSEQFF. DNA for the CDR3: TGTGCCATCAGTGACGGGTCCGAGCAGTTCTTC.

This clonotype showed up many times. J is TRBJ2-7 and V is TRBV7-8; TRBD1 agrees at 7 bases. This CDR3 has 14 amino acids. Per the germline V gene, CDR1 is SGHVS and CDR2 is FQNEAQ. V lost 1 base to trimming and J lost 7 bases; unmatched junction nucleotides: 7. The CDR3 DNA reads as TGTGCCAGCAGCTTAGGACAGGGTAGTGGGGAGCAGTACTTC. The encoded protein is CASSLGQGSGEQYF.

This clonotype turned up a few times. The V and J genes are TRBV18 and TRBJ2-2; D is perhaps TRBD1 or TRBD2 (6 bases each). Germline V gene data show CDR1 as KGHSH and CDR2 as LQKENI. The germline V and J ends were trimmed by 2 bases and 3 bases, with 13 bases remaining between them. The CDR3 has 16 amino acids. CDR3: CASSPTRGRDTGELFF. The CDR3 DNA sequence: TGTGCCAGCTCACCAACCCGGGGGCGTGACACCGGGGAGCTGTTTTTT.

This clonotype was recorded at least ten times. The chain uses TRBV11-1 and TRBJ1-5; maybe TRBD1 (6 bases). CDR1 SGHAT and CDR2 FQDESV come from the germline V gene (reference sequence). CDR3 length: 19 residues. V was shortened by 4 bases and J by 4 bases, with 26 bases between the two germline ends. CDR3 sequence: CASSSGEEPKEQGNQPQHF. The CDR3 region has the DNA TGTGCCAGCAGCTCGGGGGAGGAGCCGAAGGAACAGGGAAATCAGCCCCAGCATTTT.

This clonotype was counted many times. At one end, the junction sequence differs from germline, possibly due to a read error. The J gene is TRBJ2-7, the V gene TRBV5-1, with 8 bases matching TRBD1. Germline CDR1 is SGHRS and CDR2 is YFSETQ. The CDR3 is made up of 14 amino acids. The CDR3 DNA follows: TGCGCCAGCGGCTTCGAAAGGACAGGGATTGCTCAGTACTTC. Amino acids: CASGFERTGIAQYF.

This clonotype was found many times. The chain couples TRBV28 to TRBJ2-7; D gene unclear. CDR1 and CDR2 (germline): MDHEN, SYDVKM. There are 16 residues in the CDR3. The V end lost 3 bases, the J end lost 0 bases, and 15 bases lay between the germline ends. The CDR3 DNA sequence: TGTGCCAGCAGTTTTATTTCCAGGACGGCCTCCTACGAGCAGTACTTC. Translating it yields CASSFISRTASYEQYF.

This clonotype was counted at least ten times. V gene TRBV10-1 combines with J gene TRBJ2-5; 11 nucleotides match TRBD1. The length of the CDR3 is 14 residues. The germline V gene encodes CDR1 WNHNN and CDR2 SYGVQD (reference sequence). J was trimmed by 4 bases and V by 6 bases; bases with no gene match: 4. CDR3 sequence (DNA): TGCGCCAGCAGGCACGGGACAGGGGGAGAGACCCAGTACTTC. As protein: CASRHGTGGETQYF.

CDR3 region: CASSRPSGGISDTQYF. In nucleotides, the CDR3 is TGTGCCAGCAGCCGTCCTAGCGGGGGGATTTCAGATACGCAGTATTTT. J is TRBJ2-3 and V is TRBV28, with TRBD2 identical over 11 bases. The V and J ends lost 6 bases and 4 bases, in that order; junction bases with no gene match: 9. In germline, CDR1 is MDHEN, CDR2 SYDVKM. The CDR3 consists of 16 residues.

Only a few counts were recorded for this clonotype. The chain links TRBV20-1 to TRBJ2-7; D remains unclear. Germline CDR1 DFQATT, CDR2 SNEGSKA (reference sequence). The germline V and J ends were trimmed by 0 bases and 4 bases, with 22 bases remaining between them. The CDR3 is 17 residues long. CDR3 sequence: CSARDLPGDPASYEQYF. The CDR3 nucleotides read TGCAGTGCTAGAGACCTCCCTGGCGATCCGGCCTCTTACGAGCAGTACTTC.

This clonotype has ten or more counts. The chain couples TRBV28 to TRBJ1-2, with 8 positions matching TRBD1. Germline values: CDR1 MDHEN, CDR2 SYDVKM. Trimming removed 3 bases from V and 6 bases from J; junction bases left unmatched: 9. The CDR3 totals 15 residues. The CDR3 nucleotides read TGTGCCAGCAGTTTTCCCCTAACAGGGGGAAATGGCTACACCTTC. Its translation: CASSFPLTGGNGYTF.

This clonotype was detected ten times or more. As DNA, the CDR3 is TGTGCCACCCTTCTCCATTGGGGGGACGGGGAGCTGTTTTTT. Its protein product is CATLLHWGDGELFF. This rearrangement joins TRBV12-3 or TRBV12-4 to TRBJ2-2; the D gene is possibly TRBD2 (6 bases). The V and J ends lost 10 bases and 7 bases respectively, with 19 bases between them. There are 14 residues in the CDR3.

This clonotype was counted between two and nine times. The chain is built from TRBV5-5 and TRBJ2-3, with 8 bases fitting TRBD2. The germline V gene encodes CDR1 SGHKS and CDR2 YYEKEE (reference sequence). The CDR3 length is 16 residues. Trimming took 4 bases from V and 1 from J; bases not matched to a gene: 8. CDR3 protein: CASSPGDSGGTDTQYF. The CDR3 nucleotides are TGTGCCAGCAGCCCCGGTGATAGCGGGGGCACAGATACGCAGTATTTT.

The chain recombines TRBV12-3 or TRBV12-4 with TRBJ1-2, with D possibly being TRBD1 (5 bases). V was pared by 0 bases and J by 7 bases, with 9 bases between. The CDR3 is 13 residues long. The CDR3 DNA reads TGTGCCAGCAGTTTAGCGCGTGGGGGTGGCTACACCTTC. Translation gives CASSLARGGGYTF.